These 24 T cell receptor beta chains originate from one sample sequenced in a study of CDR3 diversity in severe acne. In TCRdb, the PCR reads were re-called with MiXCR into one record per CDR3 protein. Here the sample spans roughly 100,000 distinct CDR3 sequences, 51% being singletons. Material: blood. The receptors were gathered from a male donor with acne.

The V and J genes are TRBV20-1 and TRBJ2-1; the match to TRBD1 covers 8 bases. Trimming cost V 3 bases and J 8 bases; bases outside gene matches: 18. The germline gives CDR1 DFQATT, CDR2 SNEGSKA (reference sequence). The CDR3 sequence is 17 residues long. CDR3 bases: TGCAGTGCTAGTGTAGACAGGGGATTAATCAGGGTGGATGAGCAGTTCTTC. This encodes CSASVDRGLIRVDEQFF.

For this clonotype: The final CDR3 position lacks the conserved phenylalanine or tryptophan, pointing to a likely read error. The limits of the CDR3 on the DNA are not certain, so only TCRdb's listed CDR3 is given. V is TRBV5-1 and J is TRBJ2-1; TRBD1 is the table's D call and was not checked against the DNA. Germline lookup yields CDR1 SGHRS and CDR2 YFSETQ. The CDR3 is 8 amino acids long, termini counted. The CDR3 reads CASSLAGV.

The chain uses TRBV15 and TRBJ2-7, with D hard to call. Per the germline V gene, CDR1 is LNHNV and CDR2 is YYDKDF (reference sequence). Trimming took 3 bases from V and 3 from J, leaving 9 bases between them. This CDR3 contains 13 residues. CDR3 nucleotide sequence: TGTGCCACCAGCAGGGGCTCTAGCTACGAGCAGTACTTC. Translated, it gives CATSRGSSYEQYF. Together with reference TRBV15 and TRBJ2-7, the CDR3 gives the full variable domain: DAMVIQNPRYQVTQFGKPVTLSCSQTLNHNVMYWYQQKSSQAPKLLFHYYDKDFNNEADTPDNFQSRRPNTSFCFLDIRSPGLGDTAMYLCATSRGSSYEQYFGPGTRLTVT.

In this sample, this clonotype turned up a few times. The chain uses TRBV7-2 and TRBJ2-7; a weak D match, TRBD2 (6 bases). V was trimmed by 5 bases and J by 5 bases, leaving 16 bases between them. The CDR3 has 14 residues. Germline V CDR1 and CDR2: SGHTA, FQGNSA. CDR3 nucleotide sequence: TGTGCCAGCAGCCTTAGCGGAGCCCAGGACGAGCAGTACTTC. It codes for CASSLSGAQDEQYF.

On this clonotype itself: Germline and junction disagree at one end, which may indicate a read error. The chain is built from TRBV24-1 and TRBJ2-7; 13 bases match TRBD2. The J call may be faulty, since TRBJ2-1 better matches the DNA end. The CDR3 is 15 amino acids. CDR1 KGHDR and CDR2 SFDVKD come from the germline V gene. The CDR3 reads CASSATSGRANEQFF. The DNA of the CDR3 is TGTGCCAGCAGTGCAACTAGCGGGAGGGCCAATGAGCAGTTCTTC.

The rearrangement uses TRBV5-4 and TRBJ2-7; 8 bases align to TRBD2. The trim removed 4 bases at V and 4 bases at J, leaving 10 bases unmatched. CDR3 length equals 15 residues. CDR1 is SGHNT and CDR2 is YYREEE in the germline V gene (reference sequence). CDR3 DNA sequence: TGTGCCAGCAGCGAGAGGGCGGGGGGCGCTTACGAGCAGTACTTC. Its protein product is CASSERAGGAYEQYF.

The chain has TRBV5-6 and TRBJ1-2; D call uncertain. Germline values: CDR1 SGHDT, CDR2 YYEEEE. The CDR3 spans 14 residues. The V end was cut by 7 bases, the J end by 0 bases, with 13 bases between. DNA for the CDR3: TGTGCCAGCTCCCCTGTACAGACTAACTATGGCTACACCTTC. Translating it yields CASSPVQTNYGYTF.

The chain couples TRBV25-1 to TRBJ1-2; the match to TRBD1 covers 12 bases. This CDR3 contains 16 residues. Germline CDR1 and CDR2: MGHDK and SYGVNS. V was clipped by 7 bases and J by 4 bases; unmatched bases: 10. CDR3 protein: CASNIGDRGRGYGYTF. The DNA for the CDR3 is TGTGCCAGCAACATAGGGGACAGGGGGCGAGGCTATGGCTACACCTTC.

About this clonotype: An end of the junction does not agree with germline; a read error may underlie this. The chain carries TRBV7-6 and TRBJ2-1; 8 nucleotides line up with TRBD2. Germline-derived CDR1 and CDR2 are SGHVS and FNYEAQ. This CDR3 spans 11 amino acids. For the CDR3, the DNA is TGTGCCAGCAGCTTAGAACTAGCGGAGGTCTTC. The encoded protein is CASSLELAEVF.

On this clonotype: A much larger clonotype is one base distant, so this may be a read error. The chain employs TRBV20-1 and TRBJ2-1; 13 nucleotides match TRBD2. Per the germline V gene, CDR1 is DFQATT and CDR2 is SNEGSKA (reference sequence). The CDR3 is 16 amino acids. For the CDR3, the DNA is TGCGGTGCTAGAGATGTAACTAGCGGGAGGGCCGGTGAGCAGTTCTTC. Residues: CGARDVTSGRAGEQFF.

The chain is built from TRBV7-8 and TRBJ2-3; maybe TRBD2 (6 bases). CDR1 and CDR2 from the germline V gene are SGHVS and FQNEAQ. CDR3 size: 18 residues. Trimming took off 1 base at V and 5 bases at J, with 22 bases between the two ends. The CDR3 coding sequence is TGTGCCAGCAGCTTAGGGAGGAGGTACGGGAGCATCAGAGATACGCAGTATTTT. Its translation is CASSLGRRYGSIRDTQYF. Combining the CDR3 with reference TRBV7-8 and TRBJ2-3 gives the whole variable domain GAGVSQSPRYKVAKRGQDVALRCDPISGHVSLFWYQQALGQGPEFLTYFQNEAQLDKSGLPSDRFFAERPEGSVSTLKIQRTQQEDSAVYLCASSLGRRYGSIRDTQYFGPGTRLTVL.

The genes are TRBV7-9 and TRBJ2-7; 10 bases agree with TRBD1. Trimming took 7 bases from V and 5 from J; bases not matched to a gene: 2. Germline assignment: CDR1 SEHNR and CDR2 FQNEAQ (reference sequence). CDR3 length equals 12 residues. The chain's CDR3 is CASTGTGDEQYF. The CDR3 DNA reads TGTGCCAGCACCGGGACAGGGGACGAGCAGTACTTC.

This rearrangement joins TRBV11-2 to TRBJ1-1; 8 positions agree with TRBD1. CDR3 length: 15 residues. CDR1 is SGHAT and CDR2 is FQNNGV in the germline V gene. V was pared by 5 bases and J by 1 base, with 6 bases of the junction left unmatched. The CDR3 is CASSAGQGSNTEAFF. DNA for the CDR3: TGTGCCAGCAGCGCCGGACAGGGCTCGAACACTGAAGCTTTCTTT.

This clonotype has at least ten counts. The rearrangement links TRBV20-1 to TRBJ2-3, with 8 bases fitting TRBD2. Germline V gene data show CDR1 as DFQATT and CDR2 as SNEGSKA (reference sequence). J was trimmed by 6 bases and V by 4 bases; bases with no gene match: 15. The CDR3 is 16 residues long. In DNA, the CDR3 is TGCAGTGCTAAGACCCTAGGAGCGGGAGACTCGGATACGCAGTATTTT. It specifies CSAKTLGAGDSDTQYF.

With respect to this clonotype: A much larger clone lies a single base off, so this may be a read error. The chain employs TRBV2 and TRBJ1-4, with TRBD1 as a possible D gene (6 bases). Germline loops: CDR1 SNHLY, CDR2 FYNNEI. V was clipped by 8 bases and J by 6 bases, with 13 bases between them. This CDR3 has 13 residues. The CDR3 sequence is CASARGGHEKLFF. CDR3 DNA: TGTGCCAGCGCCAGGGGAGGTCATGAAAAACTGTTTTTT.

J is TRBJ1-2 and V is TRBV14; possibly TRBD1 for D (5 bases). This CDR3 is 15 amino acids long. Germline lookup yields CDR1 SGHDN and CDR2 FVKESK. V lost 2 bases and J lost 4, with 14 bases in between. The CDR3 bases are TGTGCCAGCAGCCAACGGACATTTGGGTCCTATGGCTACACCTTC. It specifies CASSQRTFGSYGYTF. Variable domain in full (rest from reference TRBV14 and TRBJ1-2): EAGVTQFPSHSVIEKGQTVTLRCDPISGHDNLYWYRRVMGKEIKFLLHFVKESKQDESGMPNNRFLAERTGGTYSTLKVQPAELEDSGVYFCASSQRTFGSYGYTFGSGTRLTVV.

On this clonotype: A much more abundant neighbour one base away suggests this may be a read error. The chain is built from TRBV4-1 and TRBJ2-5, with 9 bases fitting TRBD2. V gave up 4 bases and J gave up 5 bases; unmatched junction bases: 11. This CDR3 comprises 16 residues. Per germline, CDR1 MGHRA and CDR2 YSYEKL. CDR3 sequence (DNA): TGCGCCAGCAGCCGATTTGTTAGCGGGAGCCGGGAGACCCAGTACTTC. Residues: CASSRFVSGSRETQYF.

The chain combines TRBV11-2 with TRBJ2-7; 13 bases align to TRBD2. J gave up 6 bases and V 5 bases, and 7 bases lay outside the gene matches. This CDR3 contains 15 residues. The germline V gene encodes CDR1 SGHAT and CDR2 FQNNGV. This CDR3 reads CASSHGLAGAGEQYF. The CDR3 nucleotides are TGTGCCAGCAGCCACGGACTAGCGGGAGCGGGCGAGCAGTACTTC. The variable domain in full, with the rest retrieved from reference TRBV11-2 and TRBJ2-7, is EAGVAQSPRYKIIEKRQSVAFWCNPISGHATLYWYQQILGQGPKLLIQFQNNGVVDDSQLPKDRFSAERLKGVDSTLKIQPAKLEDSAVYLCASSHGLAGAGEQYFGPGTRLTVT.

This clonotype was recorded many times. The V gene is TRBV10-2, the J gene TRBJ1-1; no clear D. The CDR3 covers 14 residues. V shed 2 bases and J shed 1 base, with 8 bases lying between them. In germline, CDR1 is WSHSY, CDR2 SAAADI. The CDR3 is CASSELGGNTEAFF. CDR3 in DNA: TGCGCCAGCAGTGAGCTCGGCGGGAACACTGAAGCTTTCTTT.

The CDR3 loop reads CASSPNLHERGGSTEAFF. Here the CDR3 DNA reads TGTGCCAGCAGCCCCAACCTCCACGAGCGGGGAGGTTCGACTGAAGCTTTCTTT. This rearrangement joins TRBV4-2 to TRBJ1-1; D unclear. The CDR3 consists of 18 residues. V lost 4 bases and J lost 5, with 26 bases in between. Per the germline V gene, CDR1 is LGHNA and CDR2 is YNFKEQ.

This clonotype was counted ten times or more. J is TRBJ2-3 and V is TRBV9; a possible D gene is TRBD2 (6 bases). CDR1 and CDR2 from the germline V gene are SGDLS and YYNGEE. The CDR3 length is 18 residues. The V gene lost 2 bases and the J gene lost 2 bases, with 21 bases spanning the gap. CDR3 sequence: CASSVPQGGKEDTDTQYF. As DNA, the CDR3 is TGTGCCAGCAGCGTCCCTCAGGGAGGCAAGGAGGACACAGATACGCAGTATTTT.

This clonotype came up many times. The chain combines TRBV6-6 with TRBJ2-7, with D unresolved. The V end lost 0 bases, the J end lost 0 bases, and 6 bases lay between the germline ends. Germline V gives CDR1 MNHNY, CDR2 SVGAGI (reference sequence). The CDR3 covers 14 residues. The CDR3 loop is CASSYSMYSYEQYV. Written as DNA, the CDR3 is TGTGCCAGCAGTTACTCTATGTACTCCTACGAGCAGTACGTC.

This clonotype has at least ten counts. The rearrangement links TRBV25-1 to TRBJ1-1, with D perhaps matching TRBD1 (5 bases). Between the trimmed V and J ends, which lost 5 bases and 8 bases, there was a span of 9 bases. The CDR3 contains 11 residues. Looked up from germline, CDR1 is MGHDK and CDR2 is SYGVNS. CDR3 sequence: CASSRGTEAFF. CDR3 coding DNA: TGTGCCAGCAGTAGAGGGACCGAAGCTTTCTTT.

This chain links TRBV25-1 with TRBJ1-4, with D uncertain. Germline lookup yields CDR1 MGHDK and CDR2 SYGVNS. V was trimmed by 7 bases and J by 2 bases, leaving 14 bases between them. The CDR3 runs 15 residues. The CDR3 region is CASNSGGRTNEKLFF. Written as DNA, the CDR3 is TGTGCCAGCAACTCAGGAGGTCGCACTAATGAAAAACTGTTTTTT.